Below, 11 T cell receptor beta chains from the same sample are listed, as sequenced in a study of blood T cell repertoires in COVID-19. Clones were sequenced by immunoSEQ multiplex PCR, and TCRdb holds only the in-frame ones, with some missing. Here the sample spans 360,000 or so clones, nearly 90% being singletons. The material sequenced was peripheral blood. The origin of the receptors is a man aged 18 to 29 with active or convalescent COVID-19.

CDR3 in amino acids: CASSRGKPGQPQHF. The CDR3 DNA reads TGTGCCAGCAGCAGAGGCAAACCGGGTCAGCCCCAGCATTTT. The J gene is TRBJ1-5, the V gene TRBV21-1. TRBV21-1 is a listed pseudogene. The CDR3 contains 14 residues.

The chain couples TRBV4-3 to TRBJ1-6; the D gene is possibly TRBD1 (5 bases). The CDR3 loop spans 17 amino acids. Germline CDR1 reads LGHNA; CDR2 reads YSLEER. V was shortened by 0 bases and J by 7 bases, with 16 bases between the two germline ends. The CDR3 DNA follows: TGCGCCAGCAGCCAAGACAACAACAGGCTGACGAATTCACCCCTCCACTTT. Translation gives CASSQDNNRLTNSPLHF.

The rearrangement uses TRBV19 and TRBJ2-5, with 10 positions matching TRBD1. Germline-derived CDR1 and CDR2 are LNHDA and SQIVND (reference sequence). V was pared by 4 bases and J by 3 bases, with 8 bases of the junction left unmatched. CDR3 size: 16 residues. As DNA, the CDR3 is TGTGCCAGTAGTAGGACGGGGGGGACAGGGGAAGAGACCCAGTACTTC. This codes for CASSRTGGTGEETQYF.

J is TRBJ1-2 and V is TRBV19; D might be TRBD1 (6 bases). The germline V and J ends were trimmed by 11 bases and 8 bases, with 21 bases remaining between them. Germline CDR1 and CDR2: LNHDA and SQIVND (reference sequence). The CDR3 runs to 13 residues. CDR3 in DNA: TGTGCCGGCCGGGACACCAACACGGAGGGCTACACCTTC. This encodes CAGRDTNTEGYTF. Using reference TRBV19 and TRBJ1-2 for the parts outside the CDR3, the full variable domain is DGGITQSPKYLFRKEGQNVTLSCEQNLNHDAMYWYRQDPGQGLRLIYYSQIVNDFQKGDIAEGYSVSREKKESFPLTVTSAQKNPTAFYLCAGRDTNTEGYTFGSGTRLTVV.

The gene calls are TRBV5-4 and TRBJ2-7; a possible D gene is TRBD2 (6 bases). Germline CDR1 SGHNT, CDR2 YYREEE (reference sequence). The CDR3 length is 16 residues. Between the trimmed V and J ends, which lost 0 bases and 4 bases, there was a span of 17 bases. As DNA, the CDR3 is TGTGCCAGCAGCTTGGCCGTGGGCGGGAAACCTTACGAGCAGTACTTC. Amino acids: CASSLAVGGKPYEQYF.

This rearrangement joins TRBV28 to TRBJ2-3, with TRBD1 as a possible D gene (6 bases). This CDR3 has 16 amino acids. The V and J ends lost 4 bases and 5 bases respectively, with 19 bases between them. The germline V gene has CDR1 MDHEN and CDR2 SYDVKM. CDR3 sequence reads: CASSSIQGYLGDTQYF. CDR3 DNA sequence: TGTGCCAGCAGTTCGATACAGGGCTATCTGGGAGATACGCAGTATTTT.

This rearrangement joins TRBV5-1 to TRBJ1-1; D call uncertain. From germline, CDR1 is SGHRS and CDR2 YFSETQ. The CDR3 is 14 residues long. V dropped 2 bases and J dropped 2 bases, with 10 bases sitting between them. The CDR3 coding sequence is TGCGCCAGCAGCTTCACTTATGTAAACACTGAAGCTTTCTTT. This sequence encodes CASSFTYVNTEAFF.

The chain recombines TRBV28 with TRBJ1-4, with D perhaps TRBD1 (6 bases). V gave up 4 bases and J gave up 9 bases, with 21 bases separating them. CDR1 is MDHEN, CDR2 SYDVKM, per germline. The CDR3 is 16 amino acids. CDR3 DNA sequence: TGTGCCAGCAGTTCGGTACAGGGTAAAAGGAATCAAAAACTGTTTTTT. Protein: CASSSVQGKRNQKLFF.

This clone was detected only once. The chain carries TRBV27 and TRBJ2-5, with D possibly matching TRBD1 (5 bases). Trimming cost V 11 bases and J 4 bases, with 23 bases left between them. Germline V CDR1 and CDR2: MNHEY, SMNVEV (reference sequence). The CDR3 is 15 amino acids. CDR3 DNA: TGTGCCTCATCTCGGGCGGACACCTCCCCAGAGACCCAGTACTTC. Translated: CASSRADTSPETQYF.

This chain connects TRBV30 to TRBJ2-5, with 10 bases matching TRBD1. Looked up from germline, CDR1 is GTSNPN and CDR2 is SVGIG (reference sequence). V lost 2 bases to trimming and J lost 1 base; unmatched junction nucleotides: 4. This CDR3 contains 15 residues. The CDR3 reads CAWSTGTGVQETQYF. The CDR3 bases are TGTGCCTGGAGTACCGGGACAGGGGTCCAAGAGACCCAGTACTTC.

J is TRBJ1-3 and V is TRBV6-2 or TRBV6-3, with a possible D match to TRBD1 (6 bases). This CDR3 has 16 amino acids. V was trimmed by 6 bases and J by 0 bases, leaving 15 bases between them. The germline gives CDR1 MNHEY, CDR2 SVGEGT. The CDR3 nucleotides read TGTGCCAGCAGCCCCGAGCAGGGGATCTCTGGAAACACCATATATTTT. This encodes CASSPEQGISGNTIYF.